This T cell receptor beta chain was profiled in a study of blood T cell repertoires in COVID-19. Overall study: The samples span acute and convalescent COVID-19 from the United States, Italy and Spain.

In Cohort 3, a recovered donor had either two negative PCRs, clearance, or symptom resolution. Authors' processing steps: The authors estimated nucleated cell counts from reference gene primer amplification. Libraries were prepared by immunoSEQ multiplex PCR; TCRdb keeps only in-frame clonotypes and omits some of them. V and J calls plus clone size are reproduced from that table; the DNA served to infer D and trimming. The data contain approximately 480,000 clones, 75% to 90% of them singletons. Losses at the gene ends were 3 bases for V and 3 bases for J; bases not matched to a gene: 16. Germline CDR1 is SEHNR and CDR2 is FQNEAQ (reference sequence). The CDR3 extends over 19 amino acids.

The material sequenced was PBMCs or T cells enriched from blood (not recorded which). The chain employs TRBV7-9 and TRBJ2-2; 7 nucleotides align to TRBD1. The receptor was derived from a woman between 18 and 29 years old who had recovered from COVID-19. The CDR3 sequence is CASSFPGQTRKRYTGELFF. Here the CDR3 DNA reads TGTGCCAGCAGCTTCCCGGGACAGACCCGAAAACGGTACACCGGGGAGCTGTTTTTT.